One and the same sample provided the 8 T cell receptor beta chains below, sequenced in a study of blood T cell repertoires in COVID-19. Assay used: immunoSEQ multiplex PCR; TCRdb lists only in-frame clones, some missing. Here the sample spans more than 85,000 clones, 65% to 90% being singletons. Sample: peripheral blood. Source of these receptors: a woman aged 55-69 years with acute or convalescent COVID-19.

Written as DNA, the CDR3 is TGTGCCAGCAGTTTTCAGGCGGGGGGCGGAAACACCATATATTTT. This encodes CASSFQAGGGNTIYF. The chain combines TRBV27 with TRBJ1-3, with TRBD1 as a possible D gene (6 bases). The CDR3 is 15 residues long. CDR1 is MNHEY, CDR2 SMNVEV, per germline (reference sequence). V was shortened by 3 bases and J by 4 bases, with 13 bases between the two germline ends.

A few counts support this clone. The chain couples TRBV30 to TRBJ1-1, with a tentative D call TRBD1 (5 bases). Germline loops: CDR1 GTSNPN, CDR2 SVGIG (reference sequence). V shed 4 bases and J shed 0 bases, with 15 bases lying between them. The CDR3 has 15 residues. The CDR3 DNA follows: TGTGCCTGGACTAGGGGCAGAATTTTGAACACTGAAGCTTTCTTT. It specifies CAWTRGRILNTEAFF. Combining the CDR3 with reference TRBV30 and TRBJ1-1 gives the whole variable domain SQTIHQWPATLVQPVGSPLSLECTVEGTSNPNLYWYRQAAGRGLQLLFYSVGIGQISSEVPQNLSASRPQDRQFILSSKKLLLSDSGFYLCAWTRGRILNTEAFFGQGTRLTVV.

V gene TRBV7-3 combines with J gene TRBJ1-2; the match to TRBD1 covers 8 bases. V was clipped by 2 bases and J by 4 bases; unmatched bases: 0. The CDR3 runs 13 residues. CDR1 is SGHTA and CDR2 is FQGTGA in the germline V gene. CDR3 DNA sequence: TGTGCCAGCAGCTTAGACAGGGGCTATGGCTACACCTTC. Translating it yields CASSLDRGYGYTF.

The chain joins TRBV7-2 to TRBJ1-2; 8 bases line up with TRBD1. CDR1 is SGHTA and CDR2 is FQGNSA in the germline V gene. The CDR3 spans 14 residues. The J segment lost 4 bases and the V segment lost 8 bases, leaving 9 bases of the junction unmatched. The CDR3 sequence: CASHAGGGSYGYTF. The CDR3, as DNA: TGTGCCAGCCACGCAGGGGGCGGTAGCTATGGCTACACCTTC.

CDR3 sequence: CASSFLRVQYF. The CDR3 bases are TGTGCCAGCAGTTTTCTTCGGGTGCAGTACTTC. The chain recombines TRBV12-3 or TRBV12-4 with TRBJ2-7; D is undetermined. This CDR3 spans 11 amino acids. V dropped 3 bases and J dropped 9 bases, with 9 bases sitting between them.

The table lists this clone with a count of one. The chain combines TRBV9 with TRBJ1-3; no clear D gene. CDR1 is SGDLS, CDR2 YYNGEE, per germline. This CDR3 comprises 15 residues. Trimming removed 2 bases at V and 5 bases at J, with 14 bases between. CDR3 loop: CASSVLDKARNTIYF. CDR3 in DNA: TGTGCCAGCAGCGTCTTAGACAAGGCAAGAAACACCATATATTTT.

In its sample, this clone was seen once. The rearrangement links TRBV28 to TRBJ1-1; D remains ambiguous. In germline, CDR1 is MDHEN, CDR2 SYDVKM. The CDR3 contains 12 residues. Trimming removed 4 bases from V and 10 bases from J, with 13 bases in between. The CDR3 region is CASSSGSGIAFF. In DNA, the CDR3 is TGTGCCAGCAGTTCGGGATCCGGGATAGCTTTCTTT.

The CDR3 sequence: CASSLYYGQVSYNEQFF. CDR3 DNA: TGTGCCAGCAGTTTATATTATGGACAGGTCTCCTACAATGAGCAGTTCTTC. The chain links TRBV27 to TRBJ2-1, with 7 positions matching TRBD1. The germline CDR1 and CDR2 sequences are MNHEY and SMNVEV (reference sequence). The CDR3 has 17 residues. The V gene end was trimmed by 1 base and the J gene end by 0 bases; junction bases not matched to a gene: 6.